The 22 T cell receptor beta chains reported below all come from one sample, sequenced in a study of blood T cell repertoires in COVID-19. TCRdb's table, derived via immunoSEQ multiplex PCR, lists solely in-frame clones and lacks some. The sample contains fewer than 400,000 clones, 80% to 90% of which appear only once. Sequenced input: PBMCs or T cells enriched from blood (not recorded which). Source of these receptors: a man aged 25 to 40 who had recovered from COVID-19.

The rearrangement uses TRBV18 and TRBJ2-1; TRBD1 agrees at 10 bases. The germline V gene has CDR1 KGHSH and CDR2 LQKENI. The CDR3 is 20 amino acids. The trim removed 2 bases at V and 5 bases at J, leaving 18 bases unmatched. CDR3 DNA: TGTGCCAGCTCACCAAGAGCCACGGGACAGGGGTTCGGGGGAAACAATGAGCAGTTCTTC. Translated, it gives CASSPRATGQGFGGNNEQFF.

CDR3 amino acids: CASSPDIGQPQHF. Written as DNA, the CDR3 is TGTGCCAGCAGCCCCGACATTGGTCAGCCCCAGCATTTT. The chain links TRBV7-3 to TRBJ1-5; D not certain. The V and J ends lost 5 bases and 6 bases respectively, with 11 bases between them. There are 13 residues in the CDR3. CDR1 and CDR2 from the germline V gene are SGHTA and FQGTGA. Looking up the rest from reference TRBV7-3 and TRBJ1-5 gives the full variable domain: GAGVSQTPSNKVTEKGKYVELRCDPISGHTALYWYRQSLGQGPEFLIYFQGTGAADDSGLPNDRFFAVRPEGSVSTLKIQRTERGDSAVYLCASSPDIGQPQHFGDGTRLSIL.

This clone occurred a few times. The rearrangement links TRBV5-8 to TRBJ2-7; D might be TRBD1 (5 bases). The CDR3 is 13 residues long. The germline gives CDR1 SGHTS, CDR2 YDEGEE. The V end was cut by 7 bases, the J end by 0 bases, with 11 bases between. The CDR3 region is CASSIDSSYEQYF. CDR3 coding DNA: TGTGCCAGCTCCATCGACAGCTCCTACGAGCAGTACTTC.

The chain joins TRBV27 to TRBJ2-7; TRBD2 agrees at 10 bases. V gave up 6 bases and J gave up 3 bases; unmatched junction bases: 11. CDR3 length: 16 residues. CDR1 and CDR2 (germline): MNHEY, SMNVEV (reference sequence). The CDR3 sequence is CASSLSPSGGSYEQYF. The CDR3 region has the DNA TGTGCCAGCAGCCTCTCCCCTAGCGGGGGAAGCTACGAGCAGTACTTC.

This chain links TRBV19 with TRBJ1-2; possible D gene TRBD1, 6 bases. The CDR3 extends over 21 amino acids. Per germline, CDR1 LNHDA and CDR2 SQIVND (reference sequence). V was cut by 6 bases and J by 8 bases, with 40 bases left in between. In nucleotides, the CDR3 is TGTGCCAGTAGCCGAAGGGATTCGACTATCGGGACAAGTCCCCGCCACGAGGGCTACACCTTC. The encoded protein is CASSRRDSTIGTSPRHEGYTF.

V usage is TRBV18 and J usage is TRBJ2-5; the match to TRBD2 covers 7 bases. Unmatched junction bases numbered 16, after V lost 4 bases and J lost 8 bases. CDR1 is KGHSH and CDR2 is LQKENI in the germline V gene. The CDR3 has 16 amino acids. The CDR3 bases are TGTGCCAGCTCACTATCCTCCGGGACTACCCAGGGTACCCAGTACTTC. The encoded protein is CASSLSSGTTQGTQYF.

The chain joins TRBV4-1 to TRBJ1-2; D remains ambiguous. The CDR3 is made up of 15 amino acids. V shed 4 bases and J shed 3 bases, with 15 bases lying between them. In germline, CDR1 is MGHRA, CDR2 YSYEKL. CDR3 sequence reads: CASSLYASQYYGYTF. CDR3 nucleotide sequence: TGCGCCAGCAGCCTCTACGCGTCCCAATACTATGGCTACACCTTC.

In nucleotides, the CDR3 is TGTGCCAGCAGTGACAGGGGGCGACCATATGGCTACACCTTC. Amino acid sequence: CASSDRGRPYGYTF. J is TRBJ1-2 and V is TRBV6-2 or TRBV6-3, with TRBD1 matching 10 bases. Germline V CDR1 and CDR2: MNHEY, SVGEGT. The CDR3 spans 14 residues. V dropped 5 bases and J dropped 5; count of bases not matched to a gene: 5.

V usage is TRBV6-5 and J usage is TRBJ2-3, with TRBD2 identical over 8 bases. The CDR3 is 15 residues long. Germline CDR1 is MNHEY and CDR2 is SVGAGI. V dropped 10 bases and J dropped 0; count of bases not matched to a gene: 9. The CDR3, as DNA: TGTGCCATCCCCGGCGGGGGGACAAGCACAGATACGCAGTATTTT. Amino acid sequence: CAIPGGGTSTDTQYF.

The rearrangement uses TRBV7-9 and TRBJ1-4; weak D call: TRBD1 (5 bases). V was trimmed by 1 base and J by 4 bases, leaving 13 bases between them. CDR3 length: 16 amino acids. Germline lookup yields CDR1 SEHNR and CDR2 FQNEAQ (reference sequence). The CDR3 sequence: CASSLVAGGSNEKLFF. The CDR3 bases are TGTGCCAGCAGCTTAGTTGCCGGGGGTAGTAATGAAAAACTGTTTTTT.

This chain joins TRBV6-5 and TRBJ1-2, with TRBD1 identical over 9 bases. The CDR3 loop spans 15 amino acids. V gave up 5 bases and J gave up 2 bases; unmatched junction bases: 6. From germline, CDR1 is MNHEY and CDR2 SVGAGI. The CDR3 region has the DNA TGTGCCAGCAGTCCCGGGACAGGGACAAACTATGGCTACACCTTC. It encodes CASSPGTGTNYGYTF.

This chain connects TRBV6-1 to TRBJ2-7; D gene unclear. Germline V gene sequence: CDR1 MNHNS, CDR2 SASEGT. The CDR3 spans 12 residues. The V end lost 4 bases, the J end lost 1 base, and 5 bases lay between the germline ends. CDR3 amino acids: CASSGQSYEQYF. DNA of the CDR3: TGTGCCAGCAGTGGGCAGTCCTACGAGCAGTACTTC.

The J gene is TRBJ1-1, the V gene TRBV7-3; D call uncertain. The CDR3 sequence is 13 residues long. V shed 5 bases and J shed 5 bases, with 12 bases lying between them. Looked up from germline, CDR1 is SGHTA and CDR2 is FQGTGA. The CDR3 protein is CASSTRRETEAFF. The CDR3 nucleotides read TGTGCCAGCAGCACCCGAAGAGAAACTGAAGCTTTCTTT.

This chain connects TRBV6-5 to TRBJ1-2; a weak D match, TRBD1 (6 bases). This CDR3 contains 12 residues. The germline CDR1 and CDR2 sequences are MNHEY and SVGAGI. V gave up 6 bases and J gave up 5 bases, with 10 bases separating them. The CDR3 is CASSGQTYGYTF. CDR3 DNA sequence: TGTGCCAGCAGCGGACAGACTTATGGCTACACCTTC.

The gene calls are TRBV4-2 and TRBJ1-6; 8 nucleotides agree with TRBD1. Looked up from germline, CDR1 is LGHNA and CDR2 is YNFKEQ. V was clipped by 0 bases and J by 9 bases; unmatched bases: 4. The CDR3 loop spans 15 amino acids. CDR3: CASSQETGDGSPLHF. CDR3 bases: TGTGCCAGCAGCCAAGAGACAGGGGATGGTTCACCCCTCCACTTT.

In DNA form, the CDR3 reads TGTGCCAGCAGCCCGGGACAGGGGCGGTCCGGGGAGCTGTTTTTT. Its protein is CASSPGQGRSGELFF. The chain recombines TRBV27 with TRBJ2-2, with 10 nucleotides matching TRBD1. Looked up from germline, CDR1 is MNHEY and CDR2 is SMNVEV (reference sequence). Trimming at V came to 6 bases and at J to 6 bases, leaving 7 bases not matched to a gene. The length of the CDR3 is 15 residues.

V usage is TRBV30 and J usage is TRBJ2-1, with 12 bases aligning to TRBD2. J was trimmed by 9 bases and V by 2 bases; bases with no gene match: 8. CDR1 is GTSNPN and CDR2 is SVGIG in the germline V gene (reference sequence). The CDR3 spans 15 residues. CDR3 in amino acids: CAWSSGLAGVGEQFF. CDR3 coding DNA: TGTGCCTGGAGTTCGGGACTAGCGGGTGTGGGTGAGCAGTTCTTC. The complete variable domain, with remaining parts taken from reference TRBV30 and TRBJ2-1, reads SQTIHQWPATLVQPVGSPLSLECTVEGTSNPNLYWYRQAAGRGLQLLFYSVGIGQISSEVPQNLSASRPQDRQFILSSKKLLLSDSGFYLCAWSSGLAGVGEQFFGPGTRLTVL.

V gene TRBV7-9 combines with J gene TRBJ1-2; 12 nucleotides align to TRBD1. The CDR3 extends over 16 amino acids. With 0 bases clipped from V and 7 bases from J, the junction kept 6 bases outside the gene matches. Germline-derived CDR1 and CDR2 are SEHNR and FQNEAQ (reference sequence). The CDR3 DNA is TGTGCCAGCAGCTTAGCTGGGACAGGGGGCCTAGGTGGCTACACCTTC. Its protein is CASSLAGTGGLGGYTF.

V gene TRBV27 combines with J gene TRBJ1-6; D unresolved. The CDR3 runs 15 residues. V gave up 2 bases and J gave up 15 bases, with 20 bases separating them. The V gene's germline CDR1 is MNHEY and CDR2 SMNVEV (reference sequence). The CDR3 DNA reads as TGTGCCAGCAGTTTAGAGTATGAGGGCCCGGCTTTCCTCCACTTT. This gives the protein CASSLEYEGPAFLHF.

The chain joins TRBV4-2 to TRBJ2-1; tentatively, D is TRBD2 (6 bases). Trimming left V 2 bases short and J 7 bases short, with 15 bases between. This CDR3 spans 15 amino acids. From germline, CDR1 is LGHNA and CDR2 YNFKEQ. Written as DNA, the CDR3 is TGTGCCAGCAGCCAAACCGGGACTGACCGGAATGAGCAGTTCTTC. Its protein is CASSQTGTDRNEQFF.

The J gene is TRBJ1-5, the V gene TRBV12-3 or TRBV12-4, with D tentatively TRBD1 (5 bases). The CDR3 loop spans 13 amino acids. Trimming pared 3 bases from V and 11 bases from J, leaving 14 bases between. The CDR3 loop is CASSFIGEVAQHF. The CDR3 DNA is TGTGCCAGCAGTTTTATAGGGGAGGTGGCCCAGCATTTT.

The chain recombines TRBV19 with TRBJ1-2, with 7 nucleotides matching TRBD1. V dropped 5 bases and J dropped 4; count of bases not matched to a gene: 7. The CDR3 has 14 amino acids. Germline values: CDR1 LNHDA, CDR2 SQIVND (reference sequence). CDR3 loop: CASSLPGGVYGYTF. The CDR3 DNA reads TGTGCCAGTAGTCTTCCAGGGGGTGTCTATGGCTACACCTTC.